Given below is one TCR beta chain in context. Its antigen is currently not known. No base quality information exists; no much larger clone differs at one position. Germline trimming: 9 bases from V, 0 bases from J; junction bases outside gene matches: 5. The CDR3 covers 14 residues, taking in both the cysteine and the phenylalanine. Only CDR3 DNA is held: 42 bases, read in frame from base 1. The germline V gene supplies CDR1 MNHNS and CDR2 SASEGT. This specimen comes from a study of T cells in localized non-small cell lung cancer (TCRdb year 2020). A note on the overall study: The study analyzed T cell repertoires of roughly 220 early-stage NSCLC patients, comparing tumors and uninvolved tumor-adjacent lungs. The cohort comprised approximately 240 treatment-naïve NSCLC patients with resected, localized lung tumors. The mean age of the NSCLC patients was about 67 years, with roughly 120 men and over 100 women.

TCR beta CDR3 regions were sequenced from DNA using the immunoSEQ Assay. In the source study's methods: T cell density was computed as TCR beta template counts normalized to usable DNA estimated by amplifying housekeeping genes. Richness was estimated using the preseqR package, with extrapolation to 400,000 templates for PBMC samples and to 120,000 templates for tissue samples. Clonality was calculated as one minus Pielou's evenness. To identify tissue-enriched TCRs, differential abundance testing was run on productive amino-acid clonotypes with a minimum total count of 5 and an alpha of 0.1. The Jaccard Index and the Morisita Overlap Index were used to measure repertoire overlap between compartments. GLIPH grouped TCR beta CDR3s together with public tetramer-defined viral CDR3s, and a viral motif had to include at least three viral sequences and also show V-gene enrichment. The clones in this table, taken by TCRdb from immuneACCESS, are in-frame only. Not every clone is retained; where verified, under half of the shortfall comes from an unresolved V gene, and the cause of the rest is unknown. From that table come the V and J calls and clone size; the DNA was used to work out D and trimming. For this sample there are 70,000 to 100,000 clones; approximately 80% appear just once. The ten biggest clones cover 9.5% of the sample.

What the research found in general, with its limitations: Higher blood T cell density associated with longer overall survival, while higher adjacent-lung clonality associated with shorter survival. A median of 57 of the top 100 tumor clones turned up in the paired uninvolved adjacent lung, and about 28 of those clones also ranked among the top 100 of that same adjacent lung. Because the study design was exploratory, TCR variables were selected using unadjusted p-values without false-discovery rate correction. Uninvolved tumor-adjacent lung showed the highest T cell clonality, higher than tumor, which suggests more focused antigenic responses in the uninvolved tumor-adjacent lung. Because multi-region tumor sequencing was not performed, intratumor heterogeneity could not be ruled out.

At diagnosis, tumor, uninvolved tumor-adjacent lung and peripheral blood were collected and then preserved as a mix of FFPE and fresh-frozen material. For TCR repertoire profiling, the blood samples were analyzed as peripheral blood mononuclear cells. This clonotype was obtained from a female donor over 55 with stage I lung adenocarcinoma. Sequences were derived from peripheral blood, sampled before any cancer treatment. The V gene is TRBV6-1 and the J gene is TRBJ1-5, with 7 bases aligning to TRBD1. For the CDR3, the sequence is CARSWDSSNQPQHF. The nucleotide sequence is TGTGCCAGATCCTGGGACAGTAGCAATCAGCCCCAGCATTTT.